The 27 T cell receptor beta chains given below trace back to one sample, sequenced in a study of T cells of healthy individuals. Each CDR3 protein is one row after TCRdb ran MiXCR on the 5' RACE reads. The sample lists fewer than 90,000 distinct CDR3 sequences; approximately 5.4% were seen once. The receptors stem from a female donor in good health.

The V gene is TRBV4-1, the J gene TRBJ1-6; tentatively, D is TRBD1 (5 bases). This CDR3 has 14 amino acids. V was cut by 4 bases and J by 9 bases, with 13 bases left in between. Germline V gene data show CDR1 as MGHRA and CDR2 as YSYEKL. This CDR3 is CASSPFAGLSPLHF. The CDR3 region has the DNA TGCGCCAGCAGCCCCTTTGCGGGGCTTTCACCCCTCCACTTT.

This clonotype was seen only a few times. The J gene is TRBJ2-7, the V gene TRBV20-1, with TRBD2 matching 11 bases. After removal of 5 bases from V and 1 base from J, the junction contained 7 bases not matched to a gene. The CDR3 loop spans 15 amino acids. Germline lookup yields CDR1 DFQATT and CDR2 SNEGSKA (reference sequence). CDR3 DNA: TGCAGTGCTCCCGGGACTAGCGGTTCTTCCTACGAGCAGTACTTC. It translates to CSAPGTSGSSYEQYF.

Only a few counts were recorded for this clonotype. The chain uses TRBV6-2 or TRBV6-3 and TRBJ1-1, with D uncertain. Germline values: CDR1 MNHEY, CDR2 SVGEGT. This CDR3 is built from 13 residues. The V end lost 3 bases, the J end lost 5 bases, and 10 bases lay between the germline ends. CDR3 in amino acids: CASSYGGRTEAFF. CDR3 bases: TGTGCCAGCAGTTATGGAGGGAGAACTGAAGCTTTCTTT.

The gene calls are TRBV30 and TRBJ1-1; D perhaps matches TRBD1 (6 bases). The V and J ends lost 4 bases and 5 bases respectively, with 20 bases between them. CDR1 and CDR2 (germline): GTSNPN, SVGIG (reference sequence). The CDR3 has 15 amino acids. CDR3 in DNA: TGTGCCTGGAATGGTAGGGGGGGAGGACGGACTGAAGCTTTCTTT. It encodes CAWNGRGGGRTEAFF.

At least ten counts were recorded for this clonotype. The rearrangement joins TRBV7-6 to TRBJ2-5; D may be TRBD1 (6 bases). Trimming took off 5 bases at V and 0 bases at J, with 16 bases between the two ends. CDR3 length: 16 amino acids. From germline, CDR1 is SGHVS and CDR2 FNYEAQ. The CDR3 nucleotides read TGTGCCAGCAGCCCGACCGGACAGAAAAACCAAGAGACCCAGTACTTC. Its protein is CASSPTGQKNQETQYF. The complete variable domain, with remaining parts taken from reference TRBV7-6 and TRBJ2-5, reads GAGVSQSPRYKVTKRGQDVALRCDPISGHVSLYWYRQALGQGPEFLTYFNYEAQQDKSGLPNDRFSAERPEGSISTLTIQRTEQRDSAMYRCASSPTGQKNQETQYFGPGTRLLVL.

This clonotype was recorded at least ten times. The rearrangement joins TRBV20-1 to TRBJ2-1; no definite D call. Per the germline V gene, CDR1 is DFQATT and CDR2 is SNEGSKA (reference sequence). V was shortened by 3 bases and J by 2 bases, with 11 bases between the two germline ends. This CDR3 comprises 14 residues. The CDR3 DNA reads as TGCAGTGCTAGGTTCGCGAGGCCCTACAATGAGCAGTTCTTC. Translation gives CSARFARPYNEQFF.

This clonotype was seen more than once but under ten times. The chain couples TRBV2 to TRBJ2-7; possibly TRBD2 for D (5 bases). The germline V gene has CDR1 SNHLY and CDR2 FYNNEI. The CDR3 is made up of 15 amino acids. The V end lost 8 bases, the J end lost 3 bases, and 20 bases lay between the germline ends. In nucleotides, the CDR3 is TGTGCCAGCCTCCCCCAAACGGGAATTAACTACGAGCAGTACTTC. Protein product: CASLPQTGINYEQYF. The full variable domain, in which reference TRBV2 and TRBJ2-7 provide the parts outside the CDR3, is EPEVTQTPSHQVTQMGQEVILRCVPISNHLYFYWYRQILGQKVEFLVSFYNNEISEKSEIFDDQFSVERPDGSNFTLKIRSTKLEDSAMYFCASLPQTGINYEQYFGPGTRLTVT.

Many counts were recorded for this clonotype. The CDR3 region has the DNA TGTGCCAGTGCCGGGGGAAATAGCAATCAGCCCCAGCATTTT. It translates to CASAGGNSNQPQHF. V and J are TRBV6-6 and TRBJ1-5; D may be TRBD1 (5 bases). V lost 9 bases, J lost 0 bases, and 12 bases lay in between. The length of the CDR3 is 14 residues. Germline values: CDR1 MNHNY, CDR2 SVGAGI (reference sequence).

As regards this clonotype: Compared with germline, one end of the junction differs, possibly owing to a read error. The rearrangement joins TRBV10-3 to TRBJ2-7; 10 bases line up with TRBD1. This CDR3 is 13 amino acids long. CDR1 and CDR2 from the germline V gene are ENHRY and SYGVKD. CDR3 sequence: CAFSGQGGYEQYF. The CDR3 DNA is TGTGCCTTCAGCGGACAGGGGGGCTACGAGCAGTACTTC.

This clonotype was found many times. This chain uses TRBV28 with TRBJ2-7; 13 nucleotides align to TRBD2. The V and J ends lost 6 bases and 4 bases, in that order; junction bases with no gene match: 6. This CDR3 has 15 amino acids. Germline lookup yields CDR1 MDHEN and CDR2 SYDVKM. The CDR3 spells CASRRLAGGLYEQYF. DNA of the CDR3: TGTGCCAGCAGGCGACTAGCGGGAGGCCTTTACGAGCAGTACTTC.

The genes are TRBV7-9 and TRBJ1-5; D unclear. The germline V gene encodes CDR1 SEHNR and CDR2 FQNEAQ (reference sequence). The V gene lost 5 bases and the J gene lost 2 bases, with 10 bases spanning the gap. This CDR3 comprises 14 residues. DNA of the CDR3: TGTGCCAGCAGCCCCGACAACGGCAATCAGCCCCAGCATTTT. Amino acid sequence: CASSPDNGNQPQHF.

This clonotype has a handful of counts. CDR3 nucleotides: TGTGCCAGCAGTCCCGGGACAGAAACTGAAGCTTTCTTT. This codes for CASSPGTETEAFF. This chain joins TRBV12-3 or TRBV12-4 and TRBJ1-1; 7 nucleotides agree with TRBD1. V shed 5 bases, J shed 5 bases, and the junction held 5 bases outside the gene matches. The CDR3 extends over 13 amino acids.

This clonotype was detected many times. This sequence joins TRBV28 and TRBJ1-2, with 8 bases lining up with TRBD1. Losses at the gene ends were 4 bases for V and 3 bases for J; bases not matched to a gene: 4. CDR1 is MDHEN and CDR2 is SYDVKM in the germline V gene. CDR3 length: 14 amino acids. The CDR3 coding sequence is TGTGCCAGCAGTTGGACAGGGTTTGACTATGGCTACACCTTC. Protein product: CASSWTGFDYGYTF.

This clonotype was picked up many times. The V call is TRBV27, the J call TRBJ2-7; no clear D. V was clipped by 2 bases and J by 4 bases, with 12 bases between them. This CDR3 has 14 amino acids. CDR1 and CDR2 (germline): MNHEY, SMNVEV (reference sequence). The CDR3 here is CASSLGSRRYEQYF. The DNA for the CDR3 is TGTGCCAGCAGTTTAGGAAGCCGGCGTTACGAGCAGTACTTC.

This sequence joins TRBV4-2 and TRBJ1-1; a possible D gene is TRBD1 (5 bases). The CDR3 has 16 amino acids. V was cut by 2 bases and J by 0 bases, with 13 bases left in between. Germline CDR1 and CDR2: LGHNA and YNFKEQ. CDR3 nucleotides: TGTGCCAGCAGCCAATCATCGGGACTTATGAACACTGAAGCTTTCTTT. Protein sequence: CASSQSSGLMNTEAFF.

This clonotype appeared once. Being one base from a much bigger clone, this may be a read error. The V and J genes are TRBV6-5 and TRBJ2-2; 13 bases line up with TRBD2. This CDR3 is built from 16 residues. The V gene's germline CDR1 is MNHEY and CDR2 SVGAGI. The CDR3 sequence: CASNYRTSGSTGELFF. The CDR3 DNA sequence: TGTGCCAGCAATTACCGGACTAGCGGGAGCACCGGGGAGCTGTTTTTT.

The chain employs TRBV6-5 and TRBJ2-7; maybe TRBD1 (6 bases). Per germline, CDR1 MNHEY and CDR2 SVGAGI. Trimming left V 0 bases short and J 3 bases short, with 15 bases between. The CDR3 runs 16 residues. In DNA form, the CDR3 reads TGTGCCAGCAGTTACTCCCGACCGGGACATATCTACGAGCAGTACTTC. It yields the protein CASSYSRPGHIYEQYF.

This clonotype came up many times. The chain is built from TRBV6-2 or TRBV6-3 and TRBJ2-1; D ambiguous. V lost 6 bases to trimming and J lost 6 bases, with 12 bases between them. Germline V gene data show CDR1 as MNHEY and CDR2 as SVGEGT. The CDR3 has 13 residues. CDR3 loop: CASSRTLGNEQFF. The DNA for the CDR3 is TGTGCCAGCAGCCGGACCTTGGGCAATGAGCAGTTCTTC.

The chain carries TRBV10-3 and TRBJ1-4; D may be TRBD1 (6 bases). Germline V gene sequence: CDR1 ENHRY, CDR2 SYGVKD. Trimming shortened V by 6 bases and J by 1 base, and 6 bases separated the two germline ends. CDR3 size: 13 residues. The CDR3 nucleotides are TGTGCCATCAGGGACAGAACTAATGAAAAACTGTTTTTT. Translated: CAIRDRTNEKLFF.

This clonotype was recorded many times. DNA of the CDR3: TGTGCCTGGGCAGGGGTTACGCAGTATTTT. It encodes CAWAGVTQYF. The genes are TRBV30 and TRBJ2-3, with TRBD1 as a possible D gene (6 bases). Germline assignment: CDR1 GTSNPN and CDR2 SVGIG (reference sequence). This CDR3 comprises 10 residues. V lost 5 bases and J lost 8, with 8 bases in between.

This clonotype occurred many times. The chain employs TRBV28 and TRBJ2-4; perhaps D is TRBD1 or TRBD2 (6 bases each). There are 15 residues in the CDR3. The germline V gene encodes CDR1 MDHEN and CDR2 SYDVKM. Trimming left V 0 bases short and J 7 bases short, with 13 bases between. The CDR3 sequence is CASSLWGEGGNIQYF. The CDR3 DNA follows: TGTGCCAGCAGTTTATGGGGTGAGGGGGGTAACATTCAGTACTTC.

This clonotype was detected only a few times. The CDR3 loop is CASSLRPFSTYEQYF. CDR3 bases: TGTGCCAGCAGTTTACGACCATTCAGCACCTACGAGCAGTACTTC. The chain is built from TRBV27 and TRBJ2-7; D gene uncertain. The CDR3 has 15 amino acids. The ends were cut back, 2 bases at V and 2 bases at J, with 13 bases in the middle. CDR1 and CDR2 from the germline V gene are MNHEY and SMNVEV (reference sequence).

This clonotype was picked up many times. This chain links TRBV7-6 with TRBJ2-4; 11 nucleotides align to TRBD2. CDR1 and CDR2 (germline): SGHVS, FNYEAQ. There are 16 residues in the CDR3. The V segment lost 5 bases and the J segment 3 bases; nucleotides outside the gene matches: 6. CDR3 loop: CASSKLAGVGKNIQYF. The CDR3 bases are TGTGCCAGCAGCAAACTAGCGGGGGTGGGCAAAAACATTCAGTACTTC. The full variable domain, completed using reference TRBV7-6 and TRBJ2-4, is GAGVSQSPRYKVTKRGQDVALRCDPISGHVSLYWYRQALGQGPEFLTYFNYEAQQDKSGLPNDRFSAERPEGSISTLTIQRTEQRDSAMYRCASSKLAGVGKNIQYFGAGTRLSVL.

The rearrangement uses TRBV5-4 and TRBJ1-1, with TRBD1 identical over 8 bases. The CDR3 spans 14 residues. CDR1 and CDR2 from the germline V gene are SGHNT and YYREEE (reference sequence). The V segment lost 1 base and the J segment 4 bases; nucleotides outside the gene matches: 3. This CDR3 reads CASSLPGQGTEAFF. The CDR3 nucleotides are TGTGCCAGCAGCTTGCCCGGACAGGGCACTGAAGCTTTCTTT.

J is TRBJ2-1 and V is TRBV4-3, with 9 bases that match TRBD1. V was clipped by 0 bases and J by 8 bases; unmatched bases: 8. Germline lookup yields CDR1 LGHNA and CDR2 YSLEER. The CDR3 is 16 amino acids. The CDR3 loop reads CASSQDQRTGVDEQFF. CDR3 nucleotides: TGCGCCAGCAGCCAAGATCAGAGGACAGGGGTCGATGAGCAGTTCTTC.

This clonotype was observed at least ten times. V usage is TRBV29-1 and J usage is TRBJ1-1, with D possibly TRBD1 on 5 matching bases. V lost 0 bases and J 6 bases, leaving 11 bases between the germline ends. Germline V gene data show CDR1 as SQVTM and CDR2 as ANQGSEA. The CDR3 runs to 13 residues. CDR3 bases: TGCAGCGTTGAAGACCCAGGGCGGTCTGAAGCTTTCTTT. This gives the protein CSVEDPGRSEAFF.

The sample holds a few counts of this clonotype. The V call is TRBV10-3, the J call TRBJ2-7, with 10 nucleotides matching TRBD1. The CDR3 consists of 13 residues. The junction had 2 bases not matched to a gene; V was cut back by 6 bases and J by 3 bases. Germline V gene lookup returns CDR1 ENHRY and CDR2 SYGVKD. CDR3 protein: CAISGQGGYEQYF. CDR3 nucleotides: TGTGCCATCAGCGGACAGGGGGGCTACGAGCAGTACTTC.